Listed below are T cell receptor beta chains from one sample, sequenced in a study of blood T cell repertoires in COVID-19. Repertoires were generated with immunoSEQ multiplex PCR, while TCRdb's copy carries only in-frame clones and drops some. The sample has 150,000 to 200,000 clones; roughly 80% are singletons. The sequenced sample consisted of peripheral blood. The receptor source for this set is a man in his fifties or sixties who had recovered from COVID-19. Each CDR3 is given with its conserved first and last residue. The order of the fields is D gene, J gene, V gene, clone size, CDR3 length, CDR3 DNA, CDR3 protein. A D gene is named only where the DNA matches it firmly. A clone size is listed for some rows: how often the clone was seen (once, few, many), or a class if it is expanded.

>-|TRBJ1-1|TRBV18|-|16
TGTGCCAGCTCACGTAGCGGGGACACAATGAACACTGAAGCTTTCTTT
CASSRSGDTMNTEAFF
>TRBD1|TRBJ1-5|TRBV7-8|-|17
TGTGCCAGCAGCTCAACCGGACTTGACAGGGGCAATCAGCCCCAGCATTTT
CASSSTGLDRGNQPQHF
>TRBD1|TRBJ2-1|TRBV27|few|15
TGTGCCAGCAGTAATCCGGGACAGAGCTACAATGAGCAGTTCTTC
CASSNPGQSYNEQFF
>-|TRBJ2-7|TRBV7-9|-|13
TGTGCCAGCAGCTCGGACAGTTCCTACGAGCAGTACTTC
CASSSDSSYEQYF
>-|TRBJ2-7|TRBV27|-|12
TGTGCCAGCAGAACAGGGCGTCGCGAGCAGTACTTC
CASRTGRREQYF
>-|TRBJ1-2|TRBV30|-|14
TGTGCCTGGAGTGAAGTAAACGCGCTCTGGGGCTACACCTTC
CAWSEVNALWGYTF
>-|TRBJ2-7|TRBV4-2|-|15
TGTGCCAGCAGCCAAGATTGGTCAACAACCTACGAGCAGTACTTC
CASSQDWSTTYEQYF
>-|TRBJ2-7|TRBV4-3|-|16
TGCGCCAGCAGCCAAGATCTGAGAAGACTGGCGCACGAGCAGTACTTC
CASSQDLRRLAHEQYF
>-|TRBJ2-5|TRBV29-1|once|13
TGCAGCGTTGTCGGGGGTATAGCGGAGACCCAGTACTTC
CSVVGGIAETQYF
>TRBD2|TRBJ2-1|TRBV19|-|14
TGTGCCAGTAAGGGACTAGCGGACTACAATGAGCAGTTCTTC
CASKGLADYNEQFF
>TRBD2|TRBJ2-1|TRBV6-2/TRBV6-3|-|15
TGTGCCAGCAGTGACCCGGGACTAGCCTTCCGGGGGAAGTTCTTC
CASSDPGLAFRGKFF
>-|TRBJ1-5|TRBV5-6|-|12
TGTGCCAGCAGCTTGCGTGATCAGCCCCAGCATTTT
CASSLRDQPQHF
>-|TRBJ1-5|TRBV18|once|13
TGTGCCAGTTCCGCGGGCGGGGATCAGCCCCAGCATTTT
CASSAGGDQPQHF
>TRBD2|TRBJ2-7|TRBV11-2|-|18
TGTGCCAGCAGCCTACCCGGACTAGCGGGAGCAACTCCCTACGAGCAGTACTTC
CASSLPGLAGATPYEQYF
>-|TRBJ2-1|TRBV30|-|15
TGTGCCTGGAGCAGGGTCGAGCAAGGCTACAATGAGCAGTTCTTC
CAWSRVEQGYNEQFF
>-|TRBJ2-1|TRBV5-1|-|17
TGCGCCAGCAGCTTGGCCTTGGCTATGGGAGGTGGCAATGAGCAGTTCTTC
CASSLALAMGGGNEQFF
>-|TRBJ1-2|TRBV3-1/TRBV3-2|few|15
TGTGCCAGCAGCCCTAACAGGGTCTCTAACTATGGCTACACCTTC
CASSPNRVSNYGYTF
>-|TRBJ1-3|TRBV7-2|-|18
TGTGCCAGCAGCTTAGTGTCTTCCGGGCTGGGGGCGAGAAACACCATATATTTT
CASSLVSSGLGARNTIYF
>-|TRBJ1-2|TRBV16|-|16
TGTGCCAGCAGCCAATTCGGTTTAGTCCGAAACTATGGCTACACCTTC
CASSQFGLVRNYGYTF
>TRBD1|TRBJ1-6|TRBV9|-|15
TGTGCCAGCAGCGTAGGCGGGACAGCTAATTCACCCCTCCACTTT
CASSVGGTANSPLHF
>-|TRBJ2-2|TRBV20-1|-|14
TGCAGTGCTAGTTCCGACACAAACACCGGGGAGCTGTTTTTT
CSASSDTNTGELFF
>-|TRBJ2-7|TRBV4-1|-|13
TGCGCCAGCAGCGCGGGACAGATCTACGAGCAGTACTTC
CASSAGQIYEQYF
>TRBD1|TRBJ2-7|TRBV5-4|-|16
TGTGCCAGCAGCCAGGGACAGGGGTTCAGGGCTTACGAGCAGTACTTC
CASSQGQGFRAYEQYF